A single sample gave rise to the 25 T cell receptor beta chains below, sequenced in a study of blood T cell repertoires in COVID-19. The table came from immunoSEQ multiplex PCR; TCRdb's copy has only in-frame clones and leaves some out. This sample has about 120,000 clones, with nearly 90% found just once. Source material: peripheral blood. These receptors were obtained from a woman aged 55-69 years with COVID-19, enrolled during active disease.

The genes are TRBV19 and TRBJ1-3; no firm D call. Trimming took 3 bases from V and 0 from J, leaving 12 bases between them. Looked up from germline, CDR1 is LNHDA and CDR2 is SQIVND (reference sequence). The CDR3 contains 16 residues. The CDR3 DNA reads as TGTGCCAGTAGTATGTTTAGATCTTACTCTGGAAACACCATATATTTT. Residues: CASSMFRSYSGNTIYF.

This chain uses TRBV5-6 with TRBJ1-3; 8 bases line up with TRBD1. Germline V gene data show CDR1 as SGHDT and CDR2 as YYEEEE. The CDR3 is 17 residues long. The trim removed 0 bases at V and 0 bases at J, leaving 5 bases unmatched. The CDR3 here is CASSLGGTGLSGNTIYF. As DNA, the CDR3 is TGTGCCAGCAGCTTGGGAGGGACAGGCCTCTCTGGAAACACCATATATTTT.

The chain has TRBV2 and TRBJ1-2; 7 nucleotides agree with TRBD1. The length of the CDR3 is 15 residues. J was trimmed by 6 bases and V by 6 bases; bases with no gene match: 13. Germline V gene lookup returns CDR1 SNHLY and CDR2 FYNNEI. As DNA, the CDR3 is TGTGCCAGCAGCGCCTTAAGGACAGGAAAGGATGGCTACACCTTC. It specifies CASSALRTGKDGYTF.

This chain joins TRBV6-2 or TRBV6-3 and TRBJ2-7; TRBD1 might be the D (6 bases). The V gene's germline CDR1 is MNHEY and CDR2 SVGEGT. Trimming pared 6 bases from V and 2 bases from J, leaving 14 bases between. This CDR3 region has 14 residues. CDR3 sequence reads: CASSVTGYAYEQYF. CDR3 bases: TGTGCCAGCAGCGTGACAGGTTATGCCTACGAGCAGTACTTC.

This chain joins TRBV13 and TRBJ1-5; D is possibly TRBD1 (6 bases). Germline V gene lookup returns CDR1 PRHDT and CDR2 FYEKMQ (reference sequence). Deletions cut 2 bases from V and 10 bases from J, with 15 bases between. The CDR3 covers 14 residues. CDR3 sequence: CASSLSPDRGPQHF. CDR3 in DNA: TGTGCCAGCAGCTTATCCCCGGACAGAGGTCCCCAGCATTTT. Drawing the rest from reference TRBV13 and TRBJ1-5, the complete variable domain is AAGVIQSPRHLIKEKRETATLKCYPIPRHDTVYWYQQGPGQDPQFLISFYEKMQSDKGSIPDRFSAQQFSDYHSELNMSSLELGDSALYFCASSLSPDRGPQHFGDGTRLSIL.

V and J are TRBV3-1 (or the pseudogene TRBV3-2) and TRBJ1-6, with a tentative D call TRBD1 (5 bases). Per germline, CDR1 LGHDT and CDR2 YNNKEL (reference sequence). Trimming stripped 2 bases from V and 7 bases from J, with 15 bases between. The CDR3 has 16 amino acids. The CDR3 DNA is TGTGCCAGCAGCCAAATGGTGGGAAGGGGAAATTCACCCCTCCACTTT. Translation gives CASSQMVGRGNSPLHF.

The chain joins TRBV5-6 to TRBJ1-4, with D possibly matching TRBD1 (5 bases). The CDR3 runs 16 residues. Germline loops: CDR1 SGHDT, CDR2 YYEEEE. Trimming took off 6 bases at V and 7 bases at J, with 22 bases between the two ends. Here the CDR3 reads CASTELGAGRAEKLFF. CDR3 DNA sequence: TGTGCCAGCACCGAACTAGGGGCGGGAAGAGCTGAAAAACTGTTTTTT.

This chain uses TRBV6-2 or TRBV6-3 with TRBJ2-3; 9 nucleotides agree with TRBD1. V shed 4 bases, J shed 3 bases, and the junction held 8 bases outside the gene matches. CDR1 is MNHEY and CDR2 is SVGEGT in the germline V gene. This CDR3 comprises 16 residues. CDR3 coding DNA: TGTGCCAGCAGTTTCGGACAGGGGCAGGTAACAGATACGCAGTATTTT. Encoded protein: CASSFGQGQVTDTQYF.

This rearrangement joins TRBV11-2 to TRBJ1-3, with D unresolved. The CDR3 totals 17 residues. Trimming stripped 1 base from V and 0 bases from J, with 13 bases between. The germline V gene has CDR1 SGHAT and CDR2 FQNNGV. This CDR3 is CASSLGRDPSSGNTIYF. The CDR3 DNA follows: TGTGCCAGCAGCTTAGGGAGGGATCCGAGCTCTGGAAACACCATATATTTT.

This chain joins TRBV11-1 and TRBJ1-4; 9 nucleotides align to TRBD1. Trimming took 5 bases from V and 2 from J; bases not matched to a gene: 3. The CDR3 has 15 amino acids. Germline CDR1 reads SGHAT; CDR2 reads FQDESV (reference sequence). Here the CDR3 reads CASSLDRGTNEKLFF. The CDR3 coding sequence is TGTGCCAGCAGCCTCGACAGGGGGACTAATGAAAAACTGTTTTTT.

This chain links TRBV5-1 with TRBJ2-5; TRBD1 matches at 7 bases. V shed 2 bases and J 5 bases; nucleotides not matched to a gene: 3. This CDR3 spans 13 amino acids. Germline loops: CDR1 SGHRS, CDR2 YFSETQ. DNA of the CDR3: TGCGCCAGCAGCTTCGCCAGGGGGGAGACCCAGTACTTC. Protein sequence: CASSFARGETQYF. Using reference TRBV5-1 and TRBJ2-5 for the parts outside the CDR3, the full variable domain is KAGVTQTPRYLIKTRGQQVTLSCSPISGHRSVSWYQQTPGQGLQFLFEYFSETQRNKGNFPGRFSGRQFSNSRSEMNVSTLELGDSALYLCASSFARGETQYFGPGTRLLVL.

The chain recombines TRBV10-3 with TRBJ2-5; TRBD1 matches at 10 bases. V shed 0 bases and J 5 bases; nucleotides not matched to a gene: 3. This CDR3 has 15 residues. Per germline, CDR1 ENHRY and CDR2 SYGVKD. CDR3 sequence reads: CAISESDRGPETQYF. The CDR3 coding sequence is TGTGCCATCAGTGAGTCTGACAGGGGGCCGGAGACCCAGTACTTC.

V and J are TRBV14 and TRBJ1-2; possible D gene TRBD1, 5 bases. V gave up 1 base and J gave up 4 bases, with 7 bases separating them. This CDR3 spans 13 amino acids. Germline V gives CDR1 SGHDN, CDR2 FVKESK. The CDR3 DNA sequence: TGTGCCAGCAGCCAAGGCCAGGGCTATGGCTACACCTTC. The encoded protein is CASSQGQGYGYTF.

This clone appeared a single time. This CDR3 reads CASDWTGDHNEQFF. CDR3 DNA sequence: TGCGCCAGCGATTGGACAGGGGACCACAATGAGCAGTTCTTC. The chain recombines TRBV5-1 with TRBJ2-1; TRBD1 matches at 9 bases. This CDR3 spans 14 amino acids. From germline, CDR1 is SGHRS and CDR2 YFSETQ. Trimming took 7 bases from V and 5 from J; bases not matched to a gene: 7.

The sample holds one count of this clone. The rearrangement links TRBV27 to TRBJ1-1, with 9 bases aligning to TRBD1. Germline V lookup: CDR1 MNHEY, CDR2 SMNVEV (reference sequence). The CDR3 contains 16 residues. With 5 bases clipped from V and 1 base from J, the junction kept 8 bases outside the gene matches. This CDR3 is CASSPDRGPQNTEAFF. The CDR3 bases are TGTGCCAGCAGTCCGGACAGGGGCCCACAGAACACTGAAGCTTTCTTT.

The CDR3 DNA is TGTGCCAGCAGTTACTGGACTAGCGGGAACACCGGGGAGCTGTTTTTT. It encodes CASSYWTSGNTGELFF. This sequence joins TRBV6-5 and TRBJ2-2, with 10 bases fitting TRBD2. V trimming: 1 base; J trimming: 1 base; junction bases outside the gene matches: 0. The CDR3 is 16 amino acids. Germline CDR1 is MNHEY and CDR2 is SVGAGI.

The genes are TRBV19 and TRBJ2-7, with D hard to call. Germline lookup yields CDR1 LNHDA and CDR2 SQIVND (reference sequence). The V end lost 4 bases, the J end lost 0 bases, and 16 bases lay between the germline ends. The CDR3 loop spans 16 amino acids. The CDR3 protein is CASSTTPARSSYEQYF. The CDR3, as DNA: TGTGCCAGTAGTACGACTCCAGCGAGGAGCTCCTACGAGCAGTACTTC.

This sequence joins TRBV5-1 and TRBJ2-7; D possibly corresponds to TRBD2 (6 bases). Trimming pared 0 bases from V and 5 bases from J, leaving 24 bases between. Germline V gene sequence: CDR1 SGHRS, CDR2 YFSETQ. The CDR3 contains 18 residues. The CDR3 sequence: CASSLGYARQGGLNEQYF. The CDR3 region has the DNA TGCGCCAGCAGCTTGGGGTACGCCCGGCAGGGAGGATTGAACGAGCAGTACTTC.

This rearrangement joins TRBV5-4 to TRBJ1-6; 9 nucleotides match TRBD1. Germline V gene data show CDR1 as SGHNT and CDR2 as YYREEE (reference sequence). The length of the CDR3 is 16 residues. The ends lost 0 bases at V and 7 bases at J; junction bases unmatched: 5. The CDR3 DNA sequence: TGTGCCAGCAGCTTGGTTCCGGGACAGGGCAATTCACCCCTCCACTTT. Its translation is CASSLVPGQGNSPLHF.

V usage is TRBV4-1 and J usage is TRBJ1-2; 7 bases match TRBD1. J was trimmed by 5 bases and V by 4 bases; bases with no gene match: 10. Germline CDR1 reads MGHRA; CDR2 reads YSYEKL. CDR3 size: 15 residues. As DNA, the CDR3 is TGCGCCAGCAGCCCGACACCCGACAGGGAGTATGGCTACACCTTC. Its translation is CASSPTPDREYGYTF.

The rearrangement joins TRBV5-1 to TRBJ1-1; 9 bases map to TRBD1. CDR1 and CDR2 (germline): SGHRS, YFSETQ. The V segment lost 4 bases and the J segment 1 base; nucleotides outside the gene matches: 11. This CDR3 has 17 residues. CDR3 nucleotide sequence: TGCGCCAGCAGCCCCGAACCCTTGGACAGGGGGAACACTGAAGCTTTCTTT. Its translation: CASSPEPLDRGNTEAFF. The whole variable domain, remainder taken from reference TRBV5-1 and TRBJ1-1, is KAGVTQTPRYLIKTRGQQVTLSCSPISGHRSVSWYQQTPGQGLQFLFEYFSETQRNKGNFPGRFSGRQFSNSRSEMNVSTLELGDSALYLCASSPEPLDRGNTEAFFGQGTRLTVV.

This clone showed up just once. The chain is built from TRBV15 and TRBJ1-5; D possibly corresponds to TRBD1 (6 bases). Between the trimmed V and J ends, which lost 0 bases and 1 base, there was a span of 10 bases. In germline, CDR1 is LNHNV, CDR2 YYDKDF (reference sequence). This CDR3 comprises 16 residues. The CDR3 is CATSRDPGQSNQPQHF. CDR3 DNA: TGTGCCACCAGCAGAGACCCCGGACAGAGCAATCAGCCCCAGCATTTT. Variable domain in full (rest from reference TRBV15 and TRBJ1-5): DAMVIQNPRYQVTQFGKPVTLSCSQTLNHNVMYWYQQKSSQAPKLLFHYYDKDFNNEADTPDNFQSRRPNTSFCFLDIRSPGLGDTAMYLCATSRDPGQSNQPQHFGDGTRLSIL.

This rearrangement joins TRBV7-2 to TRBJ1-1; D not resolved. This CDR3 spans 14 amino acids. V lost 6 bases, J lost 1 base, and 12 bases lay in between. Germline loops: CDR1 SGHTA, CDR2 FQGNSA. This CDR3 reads CASRHLLWNTEAFF. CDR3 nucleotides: TGTGCCAGCAGACACCTCCTTTGGAACACTGAAGCTTTCTTT.

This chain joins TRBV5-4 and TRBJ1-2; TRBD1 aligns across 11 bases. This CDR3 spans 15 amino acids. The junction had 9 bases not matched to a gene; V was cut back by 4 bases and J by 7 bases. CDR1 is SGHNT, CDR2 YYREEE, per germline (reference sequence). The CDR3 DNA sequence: TGTGCCAGCAGCCCACAAGGGACAGGGGGAATTGGCTACACCTTC. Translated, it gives CASSPQGTGGIGYTF.

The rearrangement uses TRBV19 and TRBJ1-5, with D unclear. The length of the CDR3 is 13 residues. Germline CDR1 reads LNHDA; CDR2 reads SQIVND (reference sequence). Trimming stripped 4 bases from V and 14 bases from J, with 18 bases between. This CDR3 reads CASSSDRIGGKHF. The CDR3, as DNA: TGTGCCAGTAGTAGCGATCGGATAGGCGGGAAGCATTTT.